This entry lists 17 T cell receptor beta chains sequenced from one sample in a study of blood T cell repertoires in COVID-19. Some clones are missing from TCRdb's copy, which holds only in-frame ones; the method was immunoSEQ multiplex PCR. This table has about 41,000 clones, around 82% appearing once. The sample taken for sequencing was peripheral blood. The receptors were gathered from an elderly woman with active or convalescent COVID-19.

This chain uses TRBV19 with TRBJ2-4, with TRBD2 matching over 9 bases. Germline values: CDR1 LNHDA, CDR2 SQIVND (reference sequence). The CDR3 runs to 18 residues. The junction had 10 bases not matched to a gene; V was cut back by 4 bases and J by 0 bases. The CDR3 spells CASSTWTSADLAKNIQYF. As DNA, the CDR3 is TGTGCCAGTAGTACCTGGACTAGCGCCGACCTAGCCAAAAACATTCAGTACTTC.

The chain couples TRBV7-9 to TRBJ1-4; possible D gene TRBD1, 5 bases. V lost 0 bases and J 3 bases, leaving 11 bases between the germline ends. This CDR3 contains 16 residues. The germline gives CDR1 SEHNR, CDR2 FQNEAQ (reference sequence). Here the CDR3 reads CASSLAIDSSNEKLFF. CDR3 nucleotide sequence: TGTGCCAGCAGCTTAGCCATAGACAGTTCTAATGAAAAACTGTTTTTT.

The chain combines TRBV5-5 with TRBJ1-5; the match to TRBD1 covers 11 bases. This CDR3 comprises 14 residues. The V segment lost 4 bases and the J segment 6 bases; nucleotides outside the gene matches: 3. Germline CDR1 SGHKS, CDR2 YYEKEE (reference sequence). CDR3 sequence reads: CASSAGTGGQPQHF. The CDR3 region has the DNA TGTGCCAGCAGCGCTGGGACAGGGGGTCAGCCCCAGCATTTT. The entire variable domain, with the rest obtained from reference TRBV5-5 and TRBJ1-5, is as follows: DAGVTQSPTHLIKTRGQQVTLRCSPISGHKSVSWYQQVLGQGPQFIFQYYEKEERGRGNFPDRFSARQFPNYSSELNVNALLLGDSALYLCASSAGTGGQPQHFGDGTRLSIL.

V usage is TRBV6-1 and J usage is TRBJ1-1, with D unclear. Deletions cut 3 bases from V and 4 bases from J, with 15 bases between. The length of the CDR3 is 15 residues. The germline V gene has CDR1 MNHNS and CDR2 SASEGT. The chain's CDR3 is CASSDAGAISTEAFF. DNA for the CDR3: TGTGCCAGCAGTGATGCAGGCGCAATCAGCACTGAAGCTTTCTTT.

The V and J genes are TRBV18 and TRBJ2-1; 14 nucleotides align to TRBD2. The germline V gene has CDR1 KGHSH and CDR2 LQKENI. After removal of 4 bases from V and 8 bases from J, the junction contained 16 bases not matched to a gene. The CDR3 consists of 19 residues. CDR3 region: CASSLTGLAGVGSDHEQFF. The CDR3, as DNA: TGTGCCAGCTCACTAACGGGACTAGCGGGAGTCGGGAGCGACCATGAGCAGTTCTTC.

The rearrangement links TRBV28 to TRBJ2-3, with 7 bases fitting TRBD2. The CDR3 consists of 20 residues. Germline V gene sequence: CDR1 MDHEN, CDR2 SYDVKM. Trimming cost V 6 bases and J 0 bases; bases outside gene matches: 21. CDR3 DNA: TGTGCCAGCAGCGCCCCTAGCTGGCTAGCGGTGCTAACAAGCACAGATACGCAGTATTTT. Its translation is CASSAPSWLAVLTSTDTQYF.

CDR3 loop: CSVEVAAYEQYF. Here the CDR3 DNA reads TGCAGCGTTGAGGTAGCGGCCTACGAGCAGTACTTC. The V gene is TRBV29-1, the J gene TRBJ2-7, with D maybe TRBD2 (6 bases). V was cut by 3 bases and J by 2 bases, with 8 bases left in between. The germline V gene encodes CDR1 SQVTM and CDR2 ANQGSEA. This CDR3 region has 12 residues.

The chain recombines TRBV28 with TRBJ1-2; D is unclear. The length of the CDR3 is 11 residues. Germline V gene data show CDR1 as MDHEN and CDR2 as SYDVKM. Trimming took 3 bases from V and 7 from J, leaving 6 bases between them. As DNA, the CDR3 is TGTGCCAGCAGTTTGCAGTTTGGCTACACCTTC. It translates to CASSLQFGYTF.

This clone appeared a single time. The CDR3 reads CAAARSGPGQPQHF. The CDR3 DNA reads as TGTGCAGCCGCCCGATCAGGGCCCGGGCAGCCCCAGCATTTT. The chain recombines TRBV28 with TRBJ1-5; possibly TRBD1 for D (5 bases). CDR1 is MDHEN, CDR2 SYDVKM, per germline. This CDR3 comprises 14 residues.

The chain carries TRBV3-1 (or the pseudogene TRBV3-2) and TRBJ1-1; no reliable D call. CDR1 LGHDT and CDR2 YNNKEL come from the germline V gene (reference sequence). Trimming left V 3 bases short and J 5 bases short, with 7 bases between. This CDR3 is 12 amino acids long. The CDR3 is CASSHGVTEAFF. The CDR3 nucleotides read TGTGCCAGCAGCCACGGGGTTACTGAAGCTTTCTTT.

The chain has TRBV4-3 and TRBJ2-1, with unresolved D. The V gene's germline CDR1 is LGHNA and CDR2 YSLEER. V lost 0 bases and J 7 bases, leaving 7 bases between the germline ends. The CDR3 is made up of 13 amino acids. CDR3 sequence reads: CASSQDPLNEQFF. CDR3 DNA: TGCGCCAGCAGCCAAGATCCTCTTAATGAGCAGTTCTTC.

This sequence joins TRBV19 and TRBJ2-7; D is perhaps TRBD1 (5 bases). This CDR3 is built from 15 residues. V shed 0 bases and J shed 1 base, with 10 bases lying between them. Germline lookup yields CDR1 LNHDA and CDR2 SQIVND (reference sequence). As DNA, the CDR3 is TGTGCCAGTAGTATAGACAGGGCCCGATCCTACGAGCAGTACTTC. Protein sequence: CASSIDRARSYEQYF.

The chain has TRBV7-2 and TRBJ1-2, with TRBD1 identical over 9 bases. Germline CDR1 and CDR2: SGHTA and FQGNSA. The V gene end was trimmed by 5 bases and the J gene end by 5 bases; junction bases not matched to a gene: 9. This CDR3 is built from 15 residues. This CDR3 is CASSEQGAAGYGYTF. CDR3 bases: TGTGCCAGCAGCGAACAGGGGGCAGCAGGGTATGGCTACACCTTC.

The chain is built from TRBV5-1 and TRBJ1-3, with 7 bases identical to TRBD1. After removal of 4 bases from V and 0 bases from J, the junction contained 10 bases not matched to a gene. The CDR3 is 17 residues long. Germline V CDR1 and CDR2: SGHRS, YFSETQ. The CDR3 sequence is CASSPGTARDSGNTIYF. The DNA for the CDR3 is TGCGCCAGCAGCCCGGGGACAGCCCGAGACTCTGGAAACACCATATATTTT.

The chain has TRBV27 and TRBJ1-4, with D tentatively TRBD1 (6 bases). V was pared by 3 bases and J by 5 bases, with 10 bases between. The length of the CDR3 is 14 residues. Germline V gene sequence: CDR1 MNHEY, CDR2 SMNVEV (reference sequence). The DNA for the CDR3 is TGTGCCAGCAGTTTTCAGGGGTCCAATGAAAAACTGTTTTTT. The encoded protein is CASSFQGSNEKLFF.

This clone was detected only once. The chain has TRBV19 and TRBJ1-3, with 7 nucleotides matching TRBD1. The CDR3 is 14 residues long. Germline V gives CDR1 LNHDA, CDR2 SQIVND (reference sequence). Germline trimming cut 7 bases from V and 7 bases from J; bases unmatched to any gene: 10. CDR3 coding DNA: TGTGCCAGTACTCGGACAGGAGGGATGAACACCATATATTTT. Translated: CASTRTGGMNTIYF.

The V gene is TRBV5-4, the J gene TRBJ2-7, with 7 nucleotides matching TRBD2. The length of the CDR3 is 16 residues. Germline V gives CDR1 SGHNT, CDR2 YYREEE (reference sequence). V gave up 4 bases and J gave up 1 base; unmatched junction bases: 11. CDR3 sequence reads: CASSPGLRRGSYEQYF. CDR3 nucleotide sequence: TGTGCCAGCAGCCCGGGGTTGCGGCGGGGGTCCTACGAGCAGTACTTC.